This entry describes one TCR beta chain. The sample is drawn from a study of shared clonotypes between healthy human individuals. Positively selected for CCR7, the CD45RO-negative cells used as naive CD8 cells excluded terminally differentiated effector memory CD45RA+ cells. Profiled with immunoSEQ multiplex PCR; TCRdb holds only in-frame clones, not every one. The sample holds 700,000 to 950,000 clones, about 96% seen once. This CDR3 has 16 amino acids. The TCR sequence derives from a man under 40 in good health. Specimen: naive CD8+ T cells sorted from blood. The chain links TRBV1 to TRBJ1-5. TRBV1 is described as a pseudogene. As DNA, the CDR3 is TGCACCAGCAGCCAAGATTCTACAATCGGCAATCAGCCCCAGCATTTT. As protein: CTSSQDSTIGNQPQHF.